This T cell receptor beta chain emerged from a study of shared clonotypes between healthy human individuals. Germline V gene sequence: CDR1 MNHEY, CDR2 SMNVEV (reference sequence). The CDR3 sequence is 14 residues long. The V gene lost 3 bases and the J gene lost 3 bases, with 12 bases spanning the gap. The naive CD8 population came from CD45RO-negative cells selected for CCR7, without terminally differentiated effector memory CD45RA+ cells. A word on this clone: The antigen is unknown.

It was at deep level that the assay was run. Source study methods: Filtering of immunoSEQ junctional sequences could not match full-length read filtering. Method: immunoSEQ multiplex PCR; TCRdb's copy keeps in-frame clones and lacks some. Clone size and V and J calls were adopted from that table, with D and trimming inferred from the DNA. The table lists about 2,100,000 clones, just over 90% of them singletons. Study outcomes and limitations: The naive CD4 repertoires of a few donors were compared, and approximately 4.7% of clonotypes were shared. Among non-shared clonotypes, generation probabilities were lower than among those shared by all four donors.

The chain joins TRBV27 to TRBJ2-7; possibly TRBD2 for D (6 bases). The receptor was derived from a man between 18 and 29 years old in good health. Some clones in this sample may be carry-over from other donors' samples. The sequenced sample consisted of naive CD8+ T cells from PBMCs. The CDR3 DNA reads TGTGCCAGCAGTTTGCTCCCGGGAGTCTACGAGCAGTACTTC. Translation gives CASSLLPGVYEQYF.